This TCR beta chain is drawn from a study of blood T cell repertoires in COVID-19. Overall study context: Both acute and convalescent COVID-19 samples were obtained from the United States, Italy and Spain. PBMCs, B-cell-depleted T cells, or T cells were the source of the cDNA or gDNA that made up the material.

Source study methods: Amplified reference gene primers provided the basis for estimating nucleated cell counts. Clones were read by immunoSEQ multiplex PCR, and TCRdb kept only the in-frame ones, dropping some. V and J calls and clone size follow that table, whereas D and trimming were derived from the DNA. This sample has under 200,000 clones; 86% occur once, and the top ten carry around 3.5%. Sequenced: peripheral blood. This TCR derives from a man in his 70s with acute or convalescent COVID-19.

CDR3 sequence reads: CASSFAGEETQYF. The CDR3 DNA is TGTGCCAGCAGCTTCGCGGGGGAAGAGACCCAGTACTTC. The rearrangement uses TRBV5-5 and TRBJ2-5, with 7 bases aligning to TRBD2. The CDR3 runs to 13 residues. V shed 2 bases and J 3 bases; nucleotides not matched to a gene: 1. The germline V gene has CDR1 SGHKS and CDR2 YYEKEE (reference sequence). Supplemented by reference TRBV5-5 and TRBJ2-5, the full variable domain reads DAGVTQSPTHLIKTRGQQVTLRCSPISGHKSVSWYQQVLGQGPQFIFQYYEKEERGRGNFPDRFSARQFPNYSSELNVNALLLGDSALYLCASSFAGEETQYFGPGTRLLVL.